What follows are 9 T cell receptor beta chains derived from one specimen sequenced in a study of blood T cell repertoires in COVID-19. The protocol was immunoSEQ multiplex PCR, while the TCRdb copy is restricted to in-frame clones and leaves out a portion. The profile covers around 42,000 clones, with about 80% appearing a single time and more than 35% taken by the ten largest. Input material: peripheral blood. These TCRs come from a man older than 75 with active or convalescent COVID-19.

There are a few counts of this clone. The gene calls are TRBV9 and TRBJ2-7; 8 bases are shared with TRBD2. Germline values: CDR1 SGDLS, CDR2 YYNGEE. This CDR3 is built from 15 residues. Trimming cost V 4 bases and J 6 bases; bases outside gene matches: 12. CDR3 coding DNA: TGTGCCAGCAGCCCCCGGGGTAGCGGGAATTCCGAGCAGTACTTC. The encoded protein is CASSPRGSGNSEQYF.

The V and J genes are TRBV6-4 and TRBJ1-1, with a weak D call TRBD1 (5 bases). The CDR3 contains 13 residues. Germline-derived CDR1 and CDR2 are MRHNA and SNTAGT. V lost 10 bases, J lost 5 bases, and 17 bases lay in between. The CDR3 DNA reads TGTGCCACAGCGGCGGGGCCGGGGACTGAAGCTTTCTTT. As protein: CATAAGPGTEAFF.

The table lists this clone with a few counts. The chain employs TRBV27 and TRBJ2-1, with 8 bases that match TRBD1. This CDR3 region has 16 residues. Germline loops: CDR1 MNHEY, CDR2 SMNVEV (reference sequence). With 8 bases clipped from V and 6 bases from J, the junction kept 15 bases outside the gene matches. The CDR3, as DNA: TGTGCCAGCTCCAGGGGGTGGCAGGGGGCGGGCAATGAGCAGTTCTTC. Translated, it gives CASSRGWQGAGNEQFF.

This clone was observed a single time. The chain combines TRBV28 with TRBJ1-6; no firm D call. Trimming removed 2 bases at V and 10 bases at J, with 15 bases between. The CDR3 loop spans 15 amino acids. The V gene's germline CDR1 is MDHEN and CDR2 SYDVKM. For the CDR3, the DNA is TGTGCCAGCAGTTTAGGAGGACTTCTCCGATCACCCCTCCACTTT. Its protein product is CASSLGGLLRSPLHF.

This chain connects TRBV14 to TRBJ2-3; 11 bases align to TRBD1. Per germline, CDR1 SGHDN and CDR2 FVKESK. The CDR3 covers 15 residues. Trimming at V came to 4 bases and at J to 4 bases, leaving 4 bases not matched to a gene. The CDR3 nucleotides read TGTGCCAGCAGCCGGGACAGGGGGATCCCAGATACGCAGTATTTT. This codes for CASSRDRGIPDTQYF.

This chain uses TRBV9 with TRBJ2-1, with a weak D call TRBD2 (6 bases). V was pared by 4 bases and J by 4 bases, with 15 bases between. The CDR3 extends over 15 amino acids. Germline lookup yields CDR1 SGDLS and CDR2 YYNGEE. This CDR3 is CASSTGTFKYNEQFF. CDR3 sequence (DNA): TGTGCCAGCAGCACCGGGACTTTTAAATACAATGAGCAGTTCTTC.

CDR3: CASSPYTGQDRQETQYF. CDR3 in DNA: TGTGCCAGCAGTCCCTACACGGGTCAAGATAGACAAGAGACCCAGTACTTC. V is TRBV27 and J is TRBJ2-5; D remains unclear. Germline CDR1 and CDR2: MNHEY and SMNVEV (reference sequence). V lost 5 bases to trimming and J lost 2 bases, with 21 bases between them. The CDR3 runs 17 residues.

The J gene is TRBJ2-2, the V gene TRBV5-5, with D hard to call. Germline values: CDR1 SGHKS, CDR2 YYEKEE (reference sequence). V was shortened by 1 base and J by 3 bases, with 4 bases between the two germline ends. This CDR3 has 13 residues. CDR3 DNA sequence: TGTGCCAGCAGCTTGTATCACACCGGGGAGCTGTTTTTT. This codes for CASSLYHTGELFF.

This chain uses TRBV5-1 with TRBJ1-4; 11 bases line up with TRBD1. The germline V gene has CDR1 SGHRS and CDR2 YFSETQ. The CDR3 runs to 17 residues. V shed 4 bases, J shed 3 bases, and the junction held 8 bases outside the gene matches. In nucleotides, the CDR3 is TGCGCCAGCAGCAACCTCGGACAGGGGGCCTCTAATGAAAAACTGTTTTTT. It translates to CASSNLGQGASNEKLFF.